This entry lists 27 T cell receptor beta chains sequenced from one sample in a study of shared clonotypes between healthy human individuals. Clones were read by immunoSEQ multiplex PCR, and TCRdb kept only the in-frame ones, dropping some. The sample includes more than 150,000 clones, around 63% seen only once; the top ten take around 9.3%. Sequencing used memory CD4+ T cells sorted from blood. Subset reported: CD45RA-negative fraction. The source is a man aged 25 to 45 in good health.

This clone turned up a few times. V is TRBV14 and J is TRBJ1-5, with D maybe TRBD1 (5 bases). The CDR3 extends over 15 amino acids. Germline V gene sequence: CDR1 SGHDN, CDR2 FVKESK. V shed 4 bases and J shed 4 bases, with 14 bases lying between them. CDR3 bases: TGTGCCAGCAGCCGCACTGGGGCTGGAAATCAGCCCCAGCATTTT. Its translation: CASSRTGAGNQPQHF.

The table lists this clone with a few counts. The chain is built from TRBV7-8 and TRBJ2-5; D unresolved. This CDR3 is built from 14 residues. Trimming shortened V by 5 bases and J by 5 bases, and 15 bases separated the two germline ends. The V gene's germline CDR1 is SGHVS and CDR2 FQNEAQ. The CDR3 DNA sequence: TGTGCCAGCAGCCCCCAAACTGACGGGGAGACCCAGTACTTC. Protein product: CASSPQTDGETQYF.

The chain has TRBV5-1 and TRBJ1-2, with 9 bases that match TRBD1. V lost 4 bases and J lost 7; bases outside the gene matches: 5. The CDR3 has 13 residues. CDR1 is SGHRS and CDR2 is YFSETQ in the germline V gene. CDR3 in DNA: TGCGCCAGCAGCCAGGGACAGGGTGGTGGCTACACCTTC. Residues: CASSQGQGGGYTF.

This clone was recorded at least ten times. This sequence joins TRBV27 and TRBJ2-5, with TRBD2 as a possible D gene (6 bases). V was pared by 2 bases and J by 5 bases, with 15 bases between. CDR3 length: 15 residues. Germline V CDR1 and CDR2: MNHEY, SMNVEV (reference sequence). The CDR3 DNA follows: TGTGCCAGCAGTTTACGGGGAGGTCCACGGGAGACCCAGTACTTC. The encoded protein is CASSLRGGPRETQYF.

The CDR3 region is CASSLDGVKAQYF. The CDR3 nucleotides are TGTGCCAGCAGCTTAGACGGGGTTAAGGCGCAGTATTTT. V usage is TRBV7-7 and J usage is TRBJ2-3; a weak D match, TRBD2 (5 bases). Germline loops: CDR1 SSHAT, CDR2 FNYEAQ (reference sequence). The CDR3 spans 13 residues. Trimming left V 1 base short and J 10 bases short, with 12 bases between.

The chain couples TRBV2 to TRBJ1-4; D is uncertain. V lost 7 bases and J 8 bases, leaving 20 bases between the germline ends. The V gene's germline CDR1 is SNHLY and CDR2 FYNNEI. The CDR3 has 15 residues. The CDR3 DNA sequence: TGTGCCAGCACTCAATTACTCTTAAGCGCGGAAAAACTGTTTTTT. Amino acid sequence: CASTQLLLSAEKLFF.

The chain is built from TRBV29-1 and TRBJ2-2; D possibly corresponds to TRBD1 (7 bases). V gave up 6 bases and J gave up 4 bases, with 18 bases separating them. From germline, CDR1 is SQVTM and CDR2 ANQGSEA. CDR3 length: 15 amino acids. The CDR3 region has the DNA TGCAGCGTCGCGAGCTTCCAGGGGGGCACCGGGGAGCTGTTTTTT. It codes for CSVASFQGGTGELFF.

The chain carries TRBV27 and TRBJ2-1, with 9 bases matching TRBD1. This CDR3 region has 14 residues. Germline-derived CDR1 and CDR2 are MNHEY and SMNVEV (reference sequence). With 7 bases clipped from V and 7 bases from J, the junction kept 8 bases outside the gene matches. CDR3 DNA sequence: TGTGCCAGCACCTCCGGGACAGGGCTAAATGAGCAGTTCTTC. This gives the protein CASTSGTGLNEQFF.

CDR3 in DNA: TGTGCCAGCAGCTGGACAGGGGGCGAGCAGCCCCAGCATTTT. It codes for CASSWTGGEQPQHF. V and J are TRBV6-1 and TRBJ1-5; 11 bases are shared with TRBD1. This CDR3 comprises 14 residues. Per the germline V gene, CDR1 is MNHNS and CDR2 is SASEGT. The ends lost 6 bases at V and 7 bases at J; junction bases unmatched: 5.

This clone has just a few counts. An end of the junction differs from the germline gene, which may be a read error. The chain's CDR3 is CASSDGQGTNRPQHF. The CDR3 coding sequence is TGTGCCAGCAGTGACGGACAGGGGACCAATCGGCCCCAGCATTTT. The chain couples TRBV2 to TRBJ1-5, with TRBD1 matching 9 bases. CDR1 and CDR2 from the germline V gene are SNHLY and FYNNEI. This CDR3 spans 15 amino acids.

The rearrangement uses TRBV2 and TRBJ2-7; D gene uncertain. Germline V gene sequence: CDR1 SNHLY, CDR2 FYNNEI. The CDR3 runs 12 residues. The V gene lost 3 bases and the J gene lost 9 bases, with 12 bases spanning the gap. The CDR3 loop reads CASSDPAPGQYF. CDR3 sequence (DNA): TGTGCCAGCAGTGACCCTGCTCCCGGGCAGTACTTC.

This clone appeared many times. The chain links TRBV6-1 to TRBJ2-7, with D possibly matching TRBD1 (5 bases). Germline V gene lookup returns CDR1 MNHNS and CDR2 SASEGT. Between the trimmed V and J ends, which lost 4 bases and 5 bases, there was a span of 18 bases. The CDR3 totals 15 residues. The CDR3 protein is CASSAQGFSLDEQYF. CDR3 in DNA: TGTGCCAGCAGTGCGCAGGGTTTTTCACTCGACGAGCAGTACTTC.

V usage is TRBV28 and J usage is TRBJ2-3; D remains ambiguous. Trimming took off 4 bases at V and 1 base at J, with 9 bases between the two ends. Germline assignment: CDR1 MDHEN and CDR2 SYDVKM. The CDR3 sequence is 14 residues long. CDR3 residues: CASSSPHGTDTQYF. DNA for the CDR3: TGTGCCAGCAGTTCCCCCCATGGCACAGATACGCAGTATTTT.

On this clone: Other nucleotide sequences from this sample produce the same CDR3. This rearrangement joins TRBV18 to TRBJ2-7, with TRBD2 identical over 9 bases. The CDR3 extends over 14 amino acids. The germline gives CDR1 KGHSH, CDR2 LQKENI. Trimming at V came to 2 bases and at J to 4 bases, leaving 3 bases not matched to a gene. This CDR3 is CASSPAGGPYEQYF. CDR3 in DNA: TGTGCCAGCTCACCAGCGGGAGGGCCATACGAGCAGTACTTC.

This clone has a handful of counts. This chain uses TRBV5-4 with TRBJ2-1; D possibly corresponds to TRBD2 (7 bases). CDR3 length: 16 residues. V dropped 6 bases and J dropped 0 bases, with 16 bases sitting between them. Germline loops: CDR1 SGHNT, CDR2 YYREEE (reference sequence). CDR3 DNA sequence: TGTGCCAGCACCACGGGGGGCGCGAGCTCCTACAATGAGCAGTTCTTC. The encoded protein is CASTTGGASSYNEQFF.

The sample holds one count of this clone. The chain couples TRBV5-6 to TRBJ2-7; 8 bases map to TRBD2. V lost 3 bases, J lost 0 bases, and 8 bases stayed unmatched. This CDR3 comprises 16 residues. Germline V lookup: CDR1 SGHDT, CDR2 YYEEEE. The chain's CDR3 is CASSSLVAGSSYEQYF. The CDR3, as DNA: TGTGCCAGCAGCTCCCTCGTAGCGGGGTCCTCCTACGAGCAGTACTTC.

This chain connects TRBV28 to TRBJ1-5, with unresolved D. V lost 7 bases to trimming and J lost 3 bases, with 7 bases between them. Germline assignment: CDR1 MDHEN and CDR2 SYDVKM. The CDR3 is made up of 12 amino acids. CDR3 protein: CASTRLNQPQHF. CDR3 nucleotides: TGTGCCAGCACCCGCCTCAATCAGCCCCAGCATTTT.

This clone occurred a few times. The chain carries TRBV2 and TRBJ1-2, with D unclear. The V gene lost 4 bases and the J gene lost 8 bases, with 8 bases spanning the gap. This CDR3 has 11 residues. Per germline, CDR1 SNHLY and CDR2 FYNNEI. The CDR3 DNA follows: TGTGCCAGCAGTGCCGGGCGGGGCTACACCTTC. Translating it yields CASSAGRGYTF.

The chain links TRBV19 to TRBJ2-5; 7 positions match TRBD2. This CDR3 has 11 amino acids. CDR1 LNHDA and CDR2 SQIVND come from the germline V gene (reference sequence). V shed 9 bases and J 5 bases; nucleotides not matched to a gene: 3. CDR3 sequence (DNA): TGTGCCAGCTCTAGCGGCGAGACCCAGTACTTC. The encoded protein is CASSSGETQYF.

The chain couples TRBV7-2 to TRBJ2-7; TRBD2 matches 12 bases. Trimming removed 5 bases from V and 7 bases from J; junction bases left unmatched: 9. The germline gives CDR1 SGHTA, CDR2 FQGNSA. This CDR3 contains 15 residues. CDR3 sequence (DNA): TGTGCCAGCAGCCCAAGACTAGCGGGAGTAGGGGAGCAGTACTTC. This gives the protein CASSPRLAGVGEQYF.

The rearrangement links TRBV29-1 to TRBJ1-1, with D unclear. The CDR3 contains 13 residues. V was shortened by 2 bases and J by 0 bases, with 7 bases between the two germline ends. CDR1 SQVTM and CDR2 ANQGSEA come from the germline V gene. CDR3 nucleotide sequence: TGCAGCGTTGAACCCGTTATGAACACTGAAGCTTTCTTT. This gives the protein CSVEPVMNTEAFF.

V gene TRBV5-6 combines with J gene TRBJ2-5; no firm D call. V gave up 2 bases and J gave up 3 bases, with 14 bases separating them. From germline, CDR1 is SGHDT and CDR2 YYEEEE. The CDR3 sequence is 15 residues long. The CDR3: CASSFVSTLEETQYF. The CDR3 DNA reads TGTGCCAGCAGCTTTGTAAGTACCCTCGAAGAGACCCAGTACTTC.

This clone is labeled as medium-sized. The V gene is TRBV7-9, the J gene TRBJ1-2, with D hard to call. Germline CDR1 reads SEHNR; CDR2 reads FQNEAQ (reference sequence). The CDR3 is 13 amino acids. Trimming shortened V by 5 bases and J by 5 bases, and 12 bases separated the two germline ends. The CDR3 sequence is CASSPTVGYGYTF. The CDR3 region has the DNA TGTGCCAGCAGCCCGACTGTGGGATATGGCTACACCTTC. Together with reference TRBV7-9 and TRBJ1-2, the CDR3 gives the full variable domain: DTGVSQNPRHKITKRGQNVTFRCDPISEHNRLYWYRQTLGQGPEFLTYFQNEAQLEKSRLLSDRFSAERPKGSFSTLEIQRTEQGDSAMYLCASSPTVGYGYTFGSGTRLTVV.

This clone was detected a few times. V is TRBV5-5 and J is TRBJ2-2; D could derive from TRBD1 or TRBD2 (5 bases each). The CDR3 has 14 amino acids. CDR1 and CDR2 (germline): SGHKS, YYEKEE (reference sequence). V lost 3 bases, J lost 0 bases, and 6 bases lay in between. In DNA, the CDR3 is TGTGCCAGCAGCTCGGGACCGAACACCGGGGAGCTGTTTTTT. Translation gives CASSSGPNTGELFF.

The CDR3 region has the DNA TGTGCCAGCAGCCGTACATGGACCGGGGAGCTGTTTTTT. Translation: CASSRTWTGELFF. The chain is built from TRBV5-8 and TRBJ2-2; D not resolved. CDR1 is SGHTS and CDR2 is YDEGEE in the germline V gene. Between the trimmed V and J ends, which lost 4 bases and 5 bases, there was a span of 9 bases. This CDR3 spans 13 amino acids. The full variable domain, rest sourced from reference TRBV5-8 and TRBJ2-2, is EAGVTQSPTHLIKTRGQQATLRCSPISGHTSVYWYQQALGLGLQFLLWYDEGEERNRGNFPPRFSGRQFPNYSSELNVNALELEDSALYLCASSRTWTGELFFGEGSRLTVL.

This clone was detected a few times. This sample includes further DNA sequences coding for the same CDR3. The chain joins TRBV9 to TRBJ2-5; D is unresolved. Germline loops: CDR1 SGDLS, CDR2 YYNGEE. The germline V and J ends were trimmed by 0 bases and 2 bases, with 8 bases remaining between them. The CDR3 is made up of 14 amino acids. The CDR3 here is CASSVGVGQETQYF. In DNA, the CDR3 is TGTGCCAGCAGCGTAGGGGTGGGGCAAGAGACCCAGTACTTC.

The rearrangement joins TRBV15 to TRBJ2-1; 12 nucleotides line up with TRBD2. The CDR3 has 16 residues. Germline CDR1 and CDR2: LNHNV and YYDKDF (reference sequence). V shed 1 base and J 5 bases; nucleotides not matched to a gene: 3. The CDR3 loop is CATSRGLAGADNEQFF. The CDR3 DNA follows: TGTGCCACCAGCAGAGGACTAGCGGGAGCGGACAATGAGCAGTTCTTC.